This T cell receptor (beta chain) was identified in a study of shared clonotypes between healthy human individuals. Study-wide points: Sampling included only blood; tissue repertoires likely differ.

Assay used: immunoSEQ multiplex PCR; TCRdb lists only in-frame clones, some missing. The sample has about 590,000 clones; roughly 96% are singletons. On this clone itself: Its target is not known.

Germline values: CDR1 MDHEN, CDR2 SYDVKM. V was clipped by 2 bases and J by 3 bases; unmatched bases: 3. CDR3 length: 14 residues. Positively selected for CCR7, the CD45RO-negative cells used as naive CD8 cells excluded terminally differentiated effector memory CD45RA+ cells. The sequence derives from a woman aged 30 to 39 in good health. Input material: naive CD8+ T cells sorted from blood. The chain couples TRBV28 to TRBJ1-2; 7 bases fit TRBD1. For the CDR3, the DNA is TGTGCCAGCAGTTTAGCCGGGACAGACTATGGCTACACCTTC. Translation: CASSLAGTDYGYTF.